The present T cell receptor beta chain was sequenced within a study of blood T cell repertoires in COVID-19. Study-wide background: T cells, B-cell-depleted T cells, or PBMCs provided the cDNA or gDNA that served as material.

The table came from immunoSEQ multiplex PCR; TCRdb's copy has only in-frame clones and leaves some out. The sample gives 120,000 to 150,000 clones, over 70% of which show up once; around 6.1% is in the top ten. The CDR3 runs to 16 residues. V lost 8 bases and J lost 0; bases outside the gene matches: 9. Germline V gene sequence: CDR1 MDHEN, CDR2 SYDVKM. The V and J genes are TRBV28 and TRBJ1-1; 10 bases fit TRBD1. Sample: peripheral blood. This TCR derives from a man older than 75 with acute or convalescent COVID-19. Here the CDR3 DNA reads TGTGCCAGCGGAGAAGGACAGGGGGGATTGAACACTGAAGCTTTCTTT. Its translation: CASGEGQGGLNTEAFF.